A selection of T cell receptor beta chains follows, all from one sample in a study of blood T cell repertoires in COVID-19. Clones were read by immunoSEQ multiplex PCR, and TCRdb kept only the in-frame ones, dropping some. The sample includes 350,000 to 400,000 clones, roughly 88% of them seen just once. The sample was PBMCs or T cells enriched from blood (not recorded which). The receptors derive from a woman in her thirties with acute COVID-19. Both conserved end residues are part of each CDR3. Fields, in order: V gene, D gene, J gene, clone size, CDR3 protein, CDR3 DNA. D genes are given only for firm matches. Not all rows give a size; the values are once, few, many and, for expanded clones, a class.

TRBV7-8	TRBD1	TRBJ1-2	NA	CASRPWTGEYGYTF	TGTGCCAGCAGACCGTGGACAGGGGAGTATGGCTACACCTTC
TRBV27	NA	TRBJ1-1	NA	CASSTQRGITEAFF	TGTGCCAGCAGCACACAGAGGGGGATCACTGAAGCTTTCTTT
TRBV29-1	NA	TRBJ1-5	NA	CSVMTDSNQPQHF	TGCAGCGTGATGACAGATAGCAATCAGCCCCAGCATTTT
TRBV7-9	NA	TRBJ2-2	few	CASSLPTGELFF	TGTGCCAGCAGCTTACCTACCGGGGAGCTGTTTTTT
TRBV9	NA	TRBJ1-6	once	CASSVVEAGGPPGNSPLHF	TGTGCCAGCAGCGTAGTGGAGGCCGGGGGTCCACCAGGGAATTCACCCCTCCACTTT
TRBV2	NA	TRBJ1-2	NA	CASSDSASRVYGYTF	TGTGCCAGCAGCGACAGCGCCTCCAGGGTCTATGGCTACACCTTC
TRBV14	TRBD1	TRBJ1-2	NA	CASSQTGTGQASYGYTF	TGTGCCAGCAGCCAAACCGGCACGGGACAGGCGTCCTATGGCTACACCTTC
TRBV12-5	TRBD1	TRBJ1-5	NA	CASGFGEIGQGGDQPQHF	TGTGCTAGTGGTTTTGGGGAAATCGGACAGGGAGGGGATCAGCCCCAGCATTTT
TRBV6-2/TRBV6-3	NA	TRBJ1-2	NA	CASSDRGGAGYTF	TGTGCCAGCAGTGACCGGGGGGGGGCTGGCTACACCTTC
TRBV23-1	NA	TRBJ1-3	NA	CASSQSTLAPINTIYF	TGCGCCAGCAGTCAATCTACCCTTGCGCCTATAAACACCATATATTTT